This entry lists 23 T cell receptor beta chains sequenced from one sample in a study of T-cell memory formation after mild COVID-19. TCRdb independently ran MiXCR on the 5' RACE reads; one entry per CDR3 protein. The table has just under 550,000 distinct CDR3 sequences, roughly 21% seen once; the top ten hold approximately 13%. Sequenced: PBMCs or a T cell subset sorted from them (not recorded which). The receptor source for this set is an adult woman who had mild COVID-19 (a few samples of this study predate the infection). Cell type and time point are not known.

This clonotype was picked up many times. V and J are TRBV7-9 and TRBJ2-3; D is unresolved. Per the germline V gene, CDR1 is SEHNR and CDR2 is FQNEAQ (reference sequence). The CDR3 contains 14 residues. V was pared by 3 bases and J by 1 base, with 8 bases between. In DNA form, the CDR3 reads TGTGCCAGCAGCTTCGTGAGTGGCACAGATACGCAGTATTTT. Translated: CASSFVSGTDTQYF.

This clonotype showed up just a few times. This chain links TRBV3-1 with TRBJ2-5; D remains ambiguous. Trimming pared 2 bases from V and 5 bases from J, leaving 12 bases between. This CDR3 comprises 14 residues. The V gene's germline CDR1 is LGHDT and CDR2 YNNKEL (reference sequence). Here the CDR3 DNA reads TGTGCCAGCAGCCAATTCGGTGTATCGGAGACCCAGTACTTC. Translated, it gives CASSQFGVSETQYF.

J is TRBJ1-5 and V is TRBV6-6, with D hard to call. CDR3 length: 13 amino acids. Trimming removed 6 bases from V and 4 bases from J, with 10 bases in between. Looked up from germline, CDR1 is MNHNY and CDR2 is SVGAGI (reference sequence). The CDR3 DNA is TGTGCCAGCAGGAACGGACTTAATCAGCCCCAGCATTTT. Amino acids: CASRNGLNQPQHF.

The CDR3 DNA is TGTGCCAGCAGCTTAGGTCTGGGATTGAACACTGAAGCTTTCTTT. Translated, it gives CASSLGLGLNTEAFF. The chain recombines TRBV7-2 with TRBJ1-1, with D unclear. This CDR3 has 15 amino acids. CDR1 and CDR2 from the germline V gene are SGHTA and FQGNSA. With 1 base removed from V and 0 bases from J, the gap between germline ends came to 9 bases.

The chain uses TRBV12-3 or TRBV12-4 and TRBJ1-2, with 7 positions matching TRBD1. V was clipped by 6 bases and J by 2 bases; unmatched bases: 15. The CDR3 loop spans 17 amino acids. CDR3 nucleotides: TGTGCCAGCAGCAACAGGGGACAAAGAGAGGGCAACTATGGCTACACCTTC. It encodes CASSNRGQREGNYGYTF.

This clonotype was found many times. The CDR3 sequence: CASGPRSTSSYNEQFF. In nucleotides, the CDR3 is TGTGCCAGCGGCCCCCGAAGCACGAGCTCCTACAATGAGCAGTTCTTC. The chain employs TRBV28 and TRBJ2-1; D not certain. Trimming shortened V by 8 bases and J by 0 bases, and 17 bases separated the two germline ends. Germline V gene data show CDR1 as MDHEN and CDR2 as SYDVKM. The CDR3 extends over 16 amino acids.

This clonotype was seen many times. This chain uses TRBV12-3 or TRBV12-4 with TRBJ2-3; D gene ambiguous. V shed 3 bases and J shed 3 bases, with 13 bases lying between them. The CDR3 loop spans 15 amino acids. The CDR3 here is CASSLAGVGTDTQYF. CDR3 in DNA: TGTGCCAGCAGTTTGGCAGGCGTGGGTACAGATACGCAGTATTTT.

The chain employs TRBV7-9 and TRBJ2-7; 8 bases line up with TRBD1. The CDR3 totals 13 residues. Per the germline V gene, CDR1 is SEHNR and CDR2 is FQNEAQ (reference sequence). V was pared by 4 bases and J by 6 bases, with 5 bases of the junction left unmatched. The CDR3 DNA sequence: TGTGCCAGCAGCTCGACAGGGGCGTCCGAGCAGTACTTC. Translated, it gives CASSSTGASEQYF.

This sequence joins TRBV5-4 and TRBJ2-1; TRBD2 aligns across 10 bases. Germline V lookup: CDR1 SGHNT, CDR2 YYREEE (reference sequence). V trimming: 0 bases; J trimming: 7 bases; junction bases outside the gene matches: 4. This CDR3 has 15 residues. The CDR3 DNA reads TGTGCCAGCAGCTTGGGTCCTAGCGGGGGAAATGAGCAGTTCTTC. It specifies CASSLGPSGGNEQFF.

This clonotype was detected a few times. This sequence joins TRBV12-3 or TRBV12-4 and TRBJ2-7; 10 nucleotides match TRBD1. CDR3 length: 15 residues. V dropped 5 bases and J dropped 3; count of bases not matched to a gene: 7. The CDR3 protein is CASSPEDRGLYEQYF. Written as DNA, the CDR3 is TGTGCCAGCAGTCCCGAAGACAGGGGGCTCTACGAGCAGTACTTC.

This clonotype was seen a handful of times. V gene TRBV25-1 combines with J gene TRBJ2-7; TRBD1 matches 11 bases. The CDR3 has 15 amino acids. Losses at the gene ends were 5 bases for V and 4 bases for J; bases not matched to a gene: 7. The germline gives CDR1 MGHDK, CDR2 SYGVNS. Written as DNA, the CDR3 is TGTGCCAGCAGTCCCGGGACAGGGGGGTGGTACGAGCAGTACTTC. This codes for CASSPGTGGWYEQYF.

The V call is TRBV20-1, the J call TRBJ2-1; possibly TRBD1 for D (6 bases). Germline V gives CDR1 DFQATT, CDR2 SNEGSKA (reference sequence). CDR3 length: 14 residues. V was clipped by 2 bases and J by 0 bases, with 8 bases between them. The chain's CDR3 is CSARTGSSYNEQFF. Written as DNA, the CDR3 is TGCAGTGCTAGAACAGGGTCCTCCTACAATGAGCAGTTCTTC.

This chain joins TRBV12-3 or TRBV12-4 and TRBJ2-6; D ambiguous. The CDR3 is 15 residues long. The germline V and J ends were trimmed by 2 bases and 1 base, with 6 bases remaining between them. CDR3 region: CASSLFRSGANVLTF. CDR3 sequence (DNA): TGTGCCAGCAGTTTATTCAGATCTGGGGCCAACGTCCTGACTTTC.

This rearrangement joins TRBV2 to TRBJ2-1; possibly TRBD2 for D (6 bases). Germline values: CDR1 SNHLY, CDR2 FYNNEI. Trimming stripped 4 bases from V and 4 bases from J, with 8 bases between. The CDR3 runs to 13 residues. In DNA form, the CDR3 reads TGTGCCAGCAGTGCGCGGGGTTACAATGAGCAGTTCTTC. Its translation: CASSARGYNEQFF.

The chain employs TRBV24-1 and TRBJ2-1, with 10 bases identical to TRBD1. The CDR3 sequence is 18 residues long. J was trimmed by 5 bases and V by 3 bases; bases with no gene match: 12. From germline, CDR1 is KGHDR and CDR2 SFDVKD. The CDR3 DNA follows: TGTGCCACCAGTGATAGGGACAGGGGACCCCTGTACAACAATGAGCAGTTCTTC. Translation: CATSDRDRGPLYNNEQFF.

This clonotype has at least ten counts. This CDR3 reads CAWSEGFNEQFF. CDR3 DNA: TGTGCCTGGAGTGAGGGGTTCAATGAGCAGTTCTTC. This chain joins TRBV30 and TRBJ2-1, with a possible D match to TRBD1 (5 bases). The CDR3 contains 12 residues. The V gene's germline CDR1 is GTSNPN and CDR2 SVGIG (reference sequence). V was pared by 1 base and J by 6 bases, with 7 bases between.

A few counts support this clonotype. The V call is TRBV15, the J call TRBJ1-6; 9 bases align to TRBD1. J lost 3 bases, V lost 5 bases, and 5 bases had no gene match. Germline loops: CDR1 LNHNV, CDR2 YYDKDF (reference sequence). CDR3 length equals 16 residues. CDR3 residues: CATSGRDRDYNSPLHF. The CDR3 nucleotides read TGTGCCACCAGCGGCCGGGACAGGGACTATAATTCACCCCTCCACTTT.

This clonotype was seen a handful of times. This chain uses TRBV4-1 with TRBJ2-7, with a weak D call TRBD1 (5 bases). The V and J ends lost 0 bases and 0 bases respectively, with 12 bases between them. This CDR3 spans 16 amino acids. Germline loops: CDR1 MGHRA, CDR2 YSYEKL. This CDR3 is CASSQDLQAYSYEQYF. DNA of the CDR3: TGCGCCAGCAGCCAAGATTTACAGGCGTACTCCTACGAGCAGTACTTC.

The chain combines TRBV9 with TRBJ2-1; TRBD2 matches at 7 bases. Trimming took 2 bases from V and 4 from J; bases not matched to a gene: 9. The CDR3 has 16 amino acids. Germline-derived CDR1 and CDR2 are SGDLS and YYNGEE. The CDR3 region has the DNA TGTGCCAGCAGCGTCGGACTAGTAGGGATTTACAATGAGCAGTTCTTC. Its protein product is CASSVGLVGIYNEQFF.

This clonotype was counted a few times. The chain carries TRBV7-4 and TRBJ2-1; D perhaps matches TRBD2 (6 bases). The germline gives CDR1 SGHVT, CDR2 SQSDAQ. The ends were cut back, 2 bases at V and 9 bases at J, with 17 bases in the middle. The CDR3 sequence is 15 residues long. The CDR3 DNA sequence: TGTGCCAGCAGCTTAAGGGACTCCTTGCTCGGTGAGCAGTTCTTC. It translates to CASSLRDSLLGEQFF.

V and J are TRBV6-1 and TRBJ1-1; 10 bases fit TRBD1. The CDR3 contains 13 residues. Per germline, CDR1 MNHNS and CDR2 SASEGT. V lost 9 bases to trimming and J lost 3 bases; unmatched junction nucleotides: 4. For the CDR3, the DNA is TGTGCCAGTAGACAGGGGGCTTACACTGAAGCTTTCTTT. Its translation: CASRQGAYTEAFF.

The chain is built from TRBV4-2 and TRBJ1-6, with a tentative D call TRBD1 (6 bases). V lost 4 bases and J lost 9, with 13 bases in between. Germline CDR1 and CDR2: LGHNA and YNFKEQ. The CDR3 length is 14 residues. CDR3 sequence reads: CASSPYRDTSPLHF. For the CDR3, the DNA is TGTGCCAGCAGCCCCTACCGGGACACTTCACCCCTCCACTTT.

This clonotype was detected only a few times. This sequence joins TRBV5-4 and TRBJ2-1; tentative D call: TRBD2 (6 bases). Between the trimmed V and J ends, which lost 1 base and 2 bases, there was a span of 13 bases. Germline V lookup: CDR1 SGHNT, CDR2 YYREEE (reference sequence). This CDR3 is 16 amino acids long. CDR3 coding DNA: TGTGCCAGCAGCTTGAAGAAGCTAGCGACCTACAATGAGCAGTTCTTC. Its translation is CASSLKKLATYNEQFF.